This TCR beta chain emerged from a study of blood T cells in healthy people across ages. Regarding the study as a whole: TCR beta diversity tracked closely with naive T cell percentage.

The CDR3 consists of 14 residues. Germline V gene lookup returns CDR1 DFQATT and CDR2 SNEGSKA (reference sequence). V shed 6 bases and J shed 7 bases, with 19 bases lying between them. A second PCR, run for roughly 7 to 12 cycles, used a sample-barcoded 5' primer plus a J-beta primer mix. TCRdb fed the 5' RACE reads into MiXCR, producing one record per CDR3 protein. The sample consists of hundreds of thousands of distinct CDR3 sequences, roughly half of them appearing once. This clonotype was picked up many times. Its antigen remains unknown. The sample comprised blood. V gene TRBV20-1 combines with J gene TRBJ2-1; TRBD2 might be the D (6 bases). The receptor's source is a woman aged 80 or over in good health. The CDR3 coding sequence is TGCAGTGCCCCGAGTGGGGGACTCTCTAATGAGCAGTTCTTC. Protein: CSAPSGGLSNEQFF.